Following are 10 T cell receptor beta chains from one sample sequenced in a study of CD8+ T cells in alopecia areata. Reverse transcribed after extraction, RNA yielded cDNA as the sequencing template. Produced via immunoSEQ multiplex PCR; TCRdb's table is partial and in-frame only. The table includes 120,000 to 150,000 clones, over 45% detected once. Sequencing input: CD4+ T cells sorted from blood. The receptors shown here come from a human donor with alopecia areata.

This clone has just a few counts. The chain couples TRBV7-3 to TRBJ2-1; 11 bases are a match to TRBD1. The CDR3 has 15 residues. Germline lookup yields CDR1 SGHTA and CDR2 FQGTGA. With V trimmed by 7 bases and J by 2 bases, 4 bases remained unmatched. The CDR3 sequence: CASTPDRGPYNEQFF. The DNA of the CDR3 is TGTGCCAGCACCCCGGACAGGGGGCCCTACAATGAGCAGTTCTTC.

The chain recombines TRBV29-1 with TRBJ2-7; D unresolved. The CDR3 extends over 13 amino acids. The V end lost 4 bases, the J end lost 1 base, and 11 bases lay between the germline ends. CDR1 is SQVTM, CDR2 ANQGSEA, per germline. CDR3 sequence reads: CSVGSTQSYEQYF. In DNA form, the CDR3 reads TGCAGCGTTGGGTCCACCCAATCCTACGAGCAGTACTTC.

V is TRBV30 and J is TRBJ1-5; D is possibly TRBD1 (5 bases). Trimming took off 4 bases at V and 6 bases at J, with 10 bases between the two ends. The CDR3 sequence is 12 residues long. Looked up from germline, CDR1 is GTSNPN and CDR2 is SVGIG (reference sequence). DNA of the CDR3: TGTGCCTGGACAATTAGGGGTCAGCCCCAGCATTTT. As protein: CAWTIRGQPQHF.

The table lists this clone with a few counts. The CDR3 DNA sequence: TGTGCCAGCAGCTTGACCCCTGGTCCCAATGGCTACACCTTC. Protein sequence: CASSLTPGPNGYTF. This chain connects TRBV11-2 to TRBJ1-2; D is undetermined. CDR1 and CDR2 (germline): SGHAT, FQNNGV. V was pared by 3 bases and J by 6 bases, with 14 bases between. This CDR3 spans 14 amino acids. Supplemented by reference TRBV11-2 and TRBJ1-2, the full variable domain reads EAGVAQSPRYKIIEKRQSVAFWCNPISGHATLYWYQQILGQGPKLLIQFQNNGVVDDSQLPKDRFSAERLKGVDSTLKIQPAKLEDSAVYLCASSLTPGPNGYTFGSGTRLTVV.

The V and J genes are TRBV5-1 and TRBJ2-2, with D uncertain. The CDR3 sequence is 13 residues long. V was pared by 0 bases and J by 4 bases, with 4 bases between. Germline CDR1 is SGHRS and CDR2 is YFSETQ. The CDR3 bases are TGCGCCAGCAGCTTGGACCCCACCGGGGAGCTGTTTTTT. This gives the protein CASSLDPTGELFF.

This chain joins TRBV5-1 and TRBJ2-7; D gene unclear. Germline V gene data show CDR1 as SGHRS and CDR2 as YFSETQ. V lost 3 bases and J 3 bases, leaving 4 bases between the germline ends. The CDR3 runs 11 residues. The CDR3 nucleotides are TGCGCCAGCAGCTCCTACTACGAGCAGTACTTC. This sequence encodes CASSSYYEQYF.

There are a few counts of this clone. J is TRBJ2-2 and V is TRBV28; D unclear. The length of the CDR3 is 12 residues. Germline lookup yields CDR1 MDHEN and CDR2 SYDVKM. V dropped 8 bases and J dropped 6 bases, with 10 bases sitting between them. The CDR3 loop reads CASRRGAGELFF. The CDR3 DNA reads as TGTGCCAGCCGCAGAGGCGCCGGGGAGCTGTTTTTT.

To note about this clone: The germline gene is not matched at one end of the junction; a read error may be the cause. V and J are TRBV7-7 and TRBJ2-3, with 9 bases matching TRBD2. The CDR3 consists of 14 residues. Germline lookup yields CDR1 SSHAT and CDR2 FNYEAQ (reference sequence). DNA for the CDR3: TGTGCTAGCAGCCGGACTAGCGCCACAGATACGCAGTATTTT. Residues: CASSRTSATDTQYF. The full variable domain, with the rest looked up from reference TRBV7-7 and TRBJ2-3, is GAGVSQSPRYKVTKRGQDVTLRCDPISSHATLYWYQQALGQGPEFLTYFNYEAQPDKSGLPSDRFSAERPEGSISTLTIQRTEQRDSAMYRCASSRTSATDTQYFGPGTRLTVL.

This clone was seen just once. The chain recombines TRBV4-2 with TRBJ2-1; D possibly corresponds to TRBD2 (6 bases). V was clipped by 1 base and J by 3 bases, with 19 bases between them. Germline V gives CDR1 LGHNA, CDR2 YNFKEQ. The CDR3 length is 18 residues. CDR3 residues: CASSQGGGAKPHYNEQFF. CDR3 DNA: TGTGCCAGCAGCCAAGGGGGCGGGGCCAAACCCCACTACAATGAGCAGTTCTTC.

Details on this clone: The same CDR3 is also encoded by other DNA sequences in this sample. The chain combines TRBV7-3 with TRBJ1-2; unclear D gene. CDR3 length: 13 amino acids. The V end was cut by 4 bases, the J end by 3 bases, with 9 bases between. The germline V gene encodes CDR1 SGHTA and CDR2 FQGTGA. CDR3 nucleotides: TGTGCCAGCAGCTCGGACGGGGACTATGGCTACACCTTC. Its protein product is CASSSDGDYGYTF. Supplemented by reference TRBV7-3 and TRBJ1-2, the full variable domain reads GAGVSQTPSNKVTEKGKYVELRCDPISGHTALYWYRQSLGQGPEFLIYFQGTGAADDSGLPNDRFFAVRPEGSVSTLKIQRTERGDSAVYLCASSSDGDYGYTFGSGTRLTVV.